The next 20 T cell receptor beta chains were all read from a single sample in a study of shared clonotypes between healthy human individuals. The repertoire was sequenced with immunoSEQ multiplex PCR; TCRdb's copy has only in-frame clones and lacks some. The repertoire holds roughly 1,100,000 clones, around 75% seen once, with roughly 1.5% in the top ten. The specimen sequenced was memory CD4+ T cells sorted from blood. The sample's subset: CD45RA-negative fraction. The receptors shown here come from a man aged 18 to 35 in good health.

The chain is built from TRBV10-3 and TRBJ2-7; 8 positions agree with TRBD2. CDR1 and CDR2 (germline): ENHRY, SYGVKD. J lost 6 bases, V lost 0 bases, and 7 bases had no gene match. The CDR3 is 15 residues long. CDR3 protein: CAISESEAGVREQYF. The CDR3 nucleotides read TGTGCCATCAGTGAGTCTGAAGCGGGGGTACGCGAGCAGTACTTC.

This clone came up once. Just one base apart from a much larger clone, this may be a read error. At the DNA level, this CDR3 is encoded by other sequences in the same sample as well. Written as DNA, the CDR3 is TGTGCCAGCAGCTTGACAGGGAACACTGAAGCTTTCTTT. The encoded protein is CASSLTGNTEAFF. The V gene is TRBV5-5, the J gene TRBJ1-1, with D possibly matching TRBD1 (5 bases). Trimming left V 1 base short and J 1 base short, with 5 bases between. Germline lookup yields CDR1 SGHKS and CDR2 YYEKEE (reference sequence). CDR3 size: 13 residues.

This chain joins TRBV5-6 and TRBJ2-1; possible D gene TRBD2, 5 bases. This CDR3 has 14 residues. V lost 1 base and J 10 bases, leaving 15 bases between the germline ends. From germline, CDR1 is SGHDT and CDR2 YYEEEE. The CDR3 DNA follows: TGTGCCAGCAGCTTGAGGCTAGCTGAGCGAGAGCAGTTCTTC. This translates into CASSLRLAEREQFF.

This chain links TRBV18 with TRBJ2-2; TRBD2 matches 10 bases. The ends lost 6 bases at V and 5 bases at J; junction bases unmatched: 12. Germline CDR1 and CDR2: KGHSH and LQKENI. CDR3 length: 17 amino acids. CDR3 residues: CASSLELVTSGTGELFF. For the CDR3, the DNA is TGTGCCAGCTCGCTCGAGCTAGTGACTAGCGGGACCGGGGAGCTGTTTTTT.

This chain uses TRBV15 with TRBJ1-3; D call uncertain. Trimming removed 2 bases at V and 0 bases at J, with 11 bases between. Germline V CDR1 and CDR2: LNHNV, YYDKDF (reference sequence). The CDR3 runs 16 residues. DNA of the CDR3: TGTGCCACCAGCAGACCCTCGTCTAACTCTGGAAACACCATATATTTT. Its protein product is CATSRPSSNSGNTIYF.

The V gene is TRBV30, the J gene TRBJ2-2; 9 positions agree with TRBD1. The V and J ends lost 3 bases and 8 bases, in that order; junction bases with no gene match: 4. Germline-derived CDR1 and CDR2 are GTSNPN and SVGIG (reference sequence). This CDR3 spans 13 amino acids. DNA of the CDR3: TGTGCCTGGAGGGGACAGGGAGCGGGGGAGCTGTTTTTT. It translates to CAWRGQGAGELFF.

The gene calls are TRBV5-1 and TRBJ2-2, with 9 nucleotides matching TRBD1. V trimming: 0 bases; J trimming: 3 bases; junction bases outside the gene matches: 6. This CDR3 is built from 17 residues. Germline values: CDR1 SGHRS, CDR2 YFSETQ. The CDR3 DNA reads TGCGCCAGCAGCTTGGCCCCGGGACAGGGATACACCGGGGAGCTGTTTTTT. This translates into CASSLAPGQGYTGELFF.

This chain uses TRBV6-6 with TRBJ2-7, with 7 bases matching TRBD1. Germline V gene data show CDR1 as MNHNY and CDR2 as SVGAGI (reference sequence). The CDR3 contains 13 residues. The V segment lost 8 bases and the J segment 4 bases; nucleotides outside the gene matches: 8. The CDR3 DNA is TGTGCCAGCCGGGCAGCAGGGGGTTACGAGCAGTACTTC. Its protein is CASRAAGGYEQYF.

The genes are TRBV7-6 and TRBJ1-6, with D unclear. With 1 base removed from V and 5 bases from J, the gap between germline ends came to 9 bases. The CDR3 length is 15 residues. The germline CDR1 and CDR2 sequences are SGHVS and FNYEAQ. DNA for the CDR3: TGTGCCAGCAGCTTAGTACCAGATAATAATTCACCCCTCCACTTT. Encoded protein: CASSLVPDNNSPLHF.

This sequence joins TRBV30 and TRBJ2-5; no reliable D call. The J call may be incorrect, as the DNA end agrees better with TRBJ2-7. The CDR3 totals 14 residues. Germline CDR1 and CDR2: GTSNPN and SVGIG (reference sequence). The CDR3 coding sequence is TGTGCTCGGAGTTCGGGCGGCGACTCCTACGAGCAGTACTTC. This gives the protein CARSSGGDSYEQYF.

The chain links TRBV6-1 to TRBJ1-5; D gene ambiguous. The CDR3 loop spans 13 amino acids. V was cut by 9 bases and J by 0 bases, with 9 bases left in between. Per the germline V gene, CDR1 is MNHNS and CDR2 is SASEGT. The CDR3 sequence is CASCWDSNQPQHF. The CDR3 nucleotides read TGTGCCAGTTGTTGGGATAGCAATCAGCCCCAGCATTTT.

This rearrangement joins TRBV7-9 to TRBJ2-7, with 8 bases matching TRBD1. CDR1 SEHNR and CDR2 FQNEAQ come from the germline V gene (reference sequence). The CDR3 has 16 residues. The V gene end was trimmed by 5 bases and the J gene end by 3 bases; junction bases not matched to a gene: 12. The CDR3 nucleotides read TGTGCCAGCAGCCCCCCCGACAGGGGCAAGGGCTACGAGCAGTACTTC. This codes for CASSPPDRGKGYEQYF.

This chain joins TRBV30 and TRBJ1-3; possible D gene TRBD1, 6 bases. The CDR3 spans 14 residues. Germline CDR1 and CDR2: GTSNPN and SVGIG (reference sequence). The germline V and J ends were trimmed by 1 base and 4 bases, with 11 bases remaining between them. CDR3 region: CAWSGTDGGNTIYF. The CDR3 DNA reads TGTGCCTGGAGTGGGACAGACGGGGGAAACACCATATATTTT.

This rearrangement joins TRBV4-1 to TRBJ1-5, with TRBD1 identical over 9 bases. CDR3 length: 17 residues. CDR1 is MGHRA and CDR2 is YSYEKL in the germline V gene. The V gene end was trimmed by 0 bases and the J gene end by 6 bases; junction bases not matched to a gene: 9. CDR3 DNA: TGCGCCAGCAGCCAAGATCTAGGGACAGGGTTTCGTCAGCCCCAGCATTTT. Its translation is CASSQDLGTGFRQPQHF.

The gene calls are TRBV27 and TRBJ1-5; D call uncertain. Trimming stripped 5 bases from V and 7 bases from J, with 9 bases between. The germline CDR1 and CDR2 sequences are MNHEY and SMNVEV (reference sequence). The CDR3 spans 12 residues. CDR3 bases: TGTGCCAGCAGTACTCTGGGGCAGCCCCAGCATTTT. This translates into CASSTLGQPQHF.

The genes are TRBV30 and TRBJ1-1; tentative D call: TRBD1 (6 bases). The V and J ends lost 5 bases and 5 bases respectively, with 12 bases between them. The germline V gene has CDR1 GTSNPN and CDR2 SVGIG (reference sequence). The CDR3 has 12 amino acids. CDR3 DNA sequence: TGTGCCTGGGAATATACAGGGACTGAAGCTTTCTTT. Encoded protein: CAWEYTGTEAFF.

The chain couples TRBV5-1 to TRBJ2-6, with D uncertain. The length of the CDR3 is 17 residues. Germline CDR1 SGHRS, CDR2 YFSETQ. Trimming left V 0 bases short and J 0 bases short, with 10 bases between. CDR3 DNA: TGCGCCAGCAGCTTGGAGCCCACATACTCTGGGGCCAACGTCCTGACTTTC. Encoded protein: CASSLEPTYSGANVLTF.

The chain links TRBV2 to TRBJ2-2; the D is unclear. CDR1 and CDR2 (germline): SNHLY, FYNNEI. Trimming cost V 1 base and J 0 bases, with 6 bases left between them. The CDR3 extends over 15 amino acids. CDR3: CASSEVLANTGELFF. The CDR3 bases are TGTGCCAGCAGTGAAGTTCTAGCGAACACCGGGGAGCTGTTTTTT. Combining the CDR3 with reference TRBV2 and TRBJ2-2 gives the whole variable domain EPEVTQTPSHQVTQMGQEVILRCVPISNHLYFYWYRQILGQKVEFLVSFYNNEISEKSEIFDDQFSVERPDGSNFTLKIRSTKLEDSAMYFCASSEVLANTGELFFGEGSRLTVL.

This clone was counted a few times. The rearrangement uses TRBV30 and TRBJ1-1; 8 positions match TRBD1. There are 13 residues in the CDR3. The germline gives CDR1 GTSNPN, CDR2 SVGIG (reference sequence). Trimming removed 4 bases from V and 3 bases from J; junction bases left unmatched: 4. DNA for the CDR3: TGTGCCTGGACTCGGGACAGGTACACTGAAGCTTTCTTT. It yields the protein CAWTRDRYTEAFF.

This rearrangement joins TRBV4-2 to TRBJ2-7; D is ambiguous. Germline-derived CDR1 and CDR2 are LGHNA and YNFKEQ. The CDR3 covers 15 residues. The ends were cut back, 0 bases at V and 0 bases at J, with 9 bases in the middle. DNA for the CDR3: TGTGCCAGCAGCCAAGATATGGCTGACTCCTACGAGCAGTACTTC. Translated, it gives CASSQDMADSYEQYF.